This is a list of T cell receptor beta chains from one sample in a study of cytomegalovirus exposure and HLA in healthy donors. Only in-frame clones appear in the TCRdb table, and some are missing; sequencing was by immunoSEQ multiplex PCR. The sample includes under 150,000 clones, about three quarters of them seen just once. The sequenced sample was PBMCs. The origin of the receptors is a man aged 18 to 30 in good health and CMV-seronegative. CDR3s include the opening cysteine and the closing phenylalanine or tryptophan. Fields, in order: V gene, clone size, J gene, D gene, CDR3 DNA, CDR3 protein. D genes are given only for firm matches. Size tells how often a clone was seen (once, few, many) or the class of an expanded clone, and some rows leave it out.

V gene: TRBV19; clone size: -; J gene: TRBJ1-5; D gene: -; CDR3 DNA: TGTGCCAGTGCTCAGGGGATTGATCAGCCCCAGCATTTT; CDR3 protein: CASAQGIDQPQHF
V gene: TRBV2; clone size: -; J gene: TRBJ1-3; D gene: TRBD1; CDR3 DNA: TGTGCCAGCAGTGTCTCACAGGGGGCTCGAAACACCATATATTTT; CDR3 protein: CASSVSQGARNTIYF
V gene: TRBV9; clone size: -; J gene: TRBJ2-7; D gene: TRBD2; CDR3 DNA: TGTGCCAGCTCAGGACTAGACGGTTACGAGCAGTACTTC; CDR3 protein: CASSGLDGYEQYF
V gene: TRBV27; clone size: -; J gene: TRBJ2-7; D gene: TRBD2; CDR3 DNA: TGTGCCAGCAGTTTTTACAGCGGGGCCTACGAGCAGTACTTC; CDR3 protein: CASSFYSGAYEQYF
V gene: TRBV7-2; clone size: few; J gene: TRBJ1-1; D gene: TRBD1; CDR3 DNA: TGTGCCAGCAGGACGTTTGACAGGGTAGCTGAAGCTTTCTTT; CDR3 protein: CASRTFDRVAEAFF
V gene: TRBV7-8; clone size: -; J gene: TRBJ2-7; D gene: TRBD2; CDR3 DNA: TGTGCCAGCAGCTCGGGACTAGCGTCGTTCGAGCAGTACTTC; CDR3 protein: CASSSGLASFEQYF
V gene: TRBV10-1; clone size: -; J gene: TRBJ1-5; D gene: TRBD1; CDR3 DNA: TGCGCCAGCAACCTTCAAACAGGGGAAAGCAATCAGCCCCAGCATTTT; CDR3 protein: CASNLQTGESNQPQHF
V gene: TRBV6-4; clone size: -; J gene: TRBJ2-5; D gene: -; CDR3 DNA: TGTGCCAGCAGTGACCATGGGGAGGCCAGGGAAGAGACCCAGTACTTC; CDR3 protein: CASSDHGEAREETQYF
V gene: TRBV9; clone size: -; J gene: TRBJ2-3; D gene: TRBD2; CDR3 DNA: TGTGCCAGCAGCTCCAGCGGGAGGGCCCACACAGATACGCAGTATTTT; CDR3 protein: CASSSSGRAHTDTQYF
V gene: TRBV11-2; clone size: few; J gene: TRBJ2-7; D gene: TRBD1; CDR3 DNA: TGTGCCAGCAGTTCAGACAGGGCCTACGAGCAGTACTTC; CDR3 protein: CASSSDRAYEQYF
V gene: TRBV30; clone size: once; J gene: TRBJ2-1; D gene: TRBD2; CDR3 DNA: TGTGCCTGGGCTCCGGGACTAGCGGGAACTAGGCAGTTCTTC; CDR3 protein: CAWAPGLAGTRQFF
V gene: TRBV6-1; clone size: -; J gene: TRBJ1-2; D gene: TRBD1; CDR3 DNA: TGTGCCAGCAGGGACGGGACAGGCGATGGCTACACCTTC; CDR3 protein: CASRDGTGDGYTF
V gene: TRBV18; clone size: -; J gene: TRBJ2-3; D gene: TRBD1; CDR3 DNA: TGTGCCAGCTCACTGCCGGGACAGGGGGGACTCACAGATACGCAGTATTTT; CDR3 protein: CASSLPGQGGLTDTQYF
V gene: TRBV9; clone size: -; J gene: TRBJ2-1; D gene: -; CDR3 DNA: TGTGCCAGCAGCGTAGAGGAGGGGGGGCCAGTAAGTGAGCAGTTCTTC; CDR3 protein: CASSVEEGGPVSEQFF
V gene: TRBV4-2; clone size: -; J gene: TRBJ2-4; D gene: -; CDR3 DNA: TGTGCCAGCAGCCAAGTGTGGGAGCCAGCCAAAAACATTCAGTACTTC; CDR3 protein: CASSQVWEPAKNIQYF
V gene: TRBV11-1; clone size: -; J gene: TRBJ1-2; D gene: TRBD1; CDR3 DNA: TGTGCCAGCAGCCAGGACAGGGACTATGGCTACACCTTC; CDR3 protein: CASSQDRDYGYTF
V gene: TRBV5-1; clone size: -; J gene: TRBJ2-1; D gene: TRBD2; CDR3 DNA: TGCGCCAGCAGCTCCCTCGGGGGGGGCTCCTACAATGAGCAGTTCTTC; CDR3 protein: CASSSLGGGSYNEQFF
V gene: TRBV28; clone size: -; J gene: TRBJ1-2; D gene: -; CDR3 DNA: TGTGCCAGCAGTCACATCTATGGCTACACCTTC; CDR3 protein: CASSHIYGYTF
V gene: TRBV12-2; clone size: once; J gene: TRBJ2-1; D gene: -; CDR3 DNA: TGTGCAAGTCGCCCCCAGACAGGGCGGAATGAGCAGTTCTTC; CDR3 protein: CASRPQTGRNEQFF
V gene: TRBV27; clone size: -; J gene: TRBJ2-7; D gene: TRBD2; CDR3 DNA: TGTGCCAGCAGTTCCCCCCGAGGAGTAGCGGGAGGGGGCTACGAGCAGTACTTC; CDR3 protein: CASSSPRGVAGGGYEQYF
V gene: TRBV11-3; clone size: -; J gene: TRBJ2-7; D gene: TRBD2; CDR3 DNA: TGTGCCAGCAGCTTAGGCCACATACTAGCGCAATCCTACGAGCAGTACTTC; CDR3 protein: CASSLGHILAQSYEQYF
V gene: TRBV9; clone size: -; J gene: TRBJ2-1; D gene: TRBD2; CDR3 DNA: TGTGCCAGCAGCGCCGTAGCGGGGGCCAAGAATGAGCAGTTCTTC; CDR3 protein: CASSAVAGAKNEQFF
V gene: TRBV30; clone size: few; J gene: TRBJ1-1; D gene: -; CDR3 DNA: TGTGCCTGGAGTCCCCGTTGGGAGTTTGAAGCTTTCTTT; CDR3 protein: CAWSPRWEFEAFF
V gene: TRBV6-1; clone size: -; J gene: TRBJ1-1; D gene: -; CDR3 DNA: TGTGCCAGCAGTGAACCGGGGGGGGTGGGGAGGGACACTGAAGCTTTCTTT; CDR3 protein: CASSEPGGVGRDTEAFF
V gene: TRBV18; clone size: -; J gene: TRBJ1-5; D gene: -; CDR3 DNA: TGTGCCAGCTCACTGAGGGAGGGATCCAATCAGCCCCAGCATTTT; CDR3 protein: CASSLREGSNQPQHF
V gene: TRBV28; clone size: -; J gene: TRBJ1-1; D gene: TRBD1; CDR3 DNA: TGTGCCAGCAGTTTCCCAGGGGGCACGAACACTGAAGCTTTCTTT; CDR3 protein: CASSFPGGTNTEAFF
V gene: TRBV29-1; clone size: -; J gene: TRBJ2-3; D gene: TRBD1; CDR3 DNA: TGCAGCGCTACGACAGGGCCTGAGGGCACAGATACGCAGTATTTT; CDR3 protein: CSATTGPEGTDTQYF
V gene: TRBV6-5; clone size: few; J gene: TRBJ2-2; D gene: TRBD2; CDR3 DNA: TGTGCCAGCAGTTACTACTCAGCGGGAGCCGGGGAGCTGTTTTTT; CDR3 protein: CASSYYSAGAGELFF
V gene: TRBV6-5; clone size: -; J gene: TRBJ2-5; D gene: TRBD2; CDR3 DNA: TGTGCCAGCAGTCGAGCGGGGGGTCAAGAGACCCAGTACTTC; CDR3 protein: CASSRAGGQETQYF
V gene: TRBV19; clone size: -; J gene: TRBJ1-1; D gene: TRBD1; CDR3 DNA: TGTGCCAGTAGTATAAGACAGGGGACCACTGAAGCTTTCTTT; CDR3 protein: CASSIRQGTTEAFF
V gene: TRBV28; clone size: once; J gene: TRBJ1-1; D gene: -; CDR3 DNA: TGTGCCAGCAGTCCTCCTACAGGGCCCGACATGAACACTGAAGCTTTCTTT; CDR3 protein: CASSPPTGPDMNTEAFF
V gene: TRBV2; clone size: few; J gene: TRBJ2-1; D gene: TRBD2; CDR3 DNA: TGTGCCAGCAGTGAAGGTTTGGGGGGGAATGAGCAGTTCTTC; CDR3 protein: CASSEGLGGNEQFF
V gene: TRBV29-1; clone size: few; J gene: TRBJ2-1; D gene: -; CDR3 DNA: TGCAGCGGTAAAATCTACAATGAGCAGTTCTTC; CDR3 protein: CSGKIYNEQFF
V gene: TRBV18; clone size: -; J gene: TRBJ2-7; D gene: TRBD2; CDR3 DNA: TGTGCCAGCTCACCAGTCGATAGCGGGGCCTACGAGCAGTACTTC; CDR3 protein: CASSPVDSGAYEQYF
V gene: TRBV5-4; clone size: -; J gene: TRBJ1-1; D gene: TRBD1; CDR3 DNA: TGTGCCAGCAGAGCACAGGGGAAATTGGACACTGAAGCTTTCTTT; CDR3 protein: CASRAQGKLDTEAFF
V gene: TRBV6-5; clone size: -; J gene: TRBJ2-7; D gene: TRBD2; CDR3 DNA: TGTGCCAGCAGTTACCCCGCGGCGGGAGAGCAGGACGAGCAGTACTTC; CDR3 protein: CASSYPAAGEQDEQYF
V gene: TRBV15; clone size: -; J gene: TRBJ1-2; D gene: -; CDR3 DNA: TGTGCCACCAGCAGAGATCAGGCCTATGGCTACACCTTC; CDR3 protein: CATSRDQAYGYTF
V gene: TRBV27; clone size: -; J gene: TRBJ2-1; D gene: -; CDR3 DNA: TGTGCCAGCAGTTTCACGAGTCCCTACAATGAGCAGTTCTTC; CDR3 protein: CASSFTSPYNEQFF
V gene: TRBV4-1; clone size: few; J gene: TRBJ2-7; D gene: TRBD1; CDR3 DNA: TGCGCCAGCAGCCTGTCTGGGACAGCACCGTACGAGCAGTACTTC; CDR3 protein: CASSLSGTAPYEQYF
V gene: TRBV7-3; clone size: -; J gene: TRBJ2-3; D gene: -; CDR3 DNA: TGTGCCAGCAGCCCGGAGGGACGTGTCACAGATACGCAGTATTTT; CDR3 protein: CASSPEGRVTDTQYF
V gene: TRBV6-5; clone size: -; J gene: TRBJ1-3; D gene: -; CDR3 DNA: TGTGCCAGCAGTTACTCGGGACAATTCTCTGGAAACACCATATATTTT; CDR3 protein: CASSYSGQFSGNTIYF
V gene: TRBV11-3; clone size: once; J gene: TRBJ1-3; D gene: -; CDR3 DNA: TGTGCCAGCAGCCCCCAGGGAGGAAACTCTGGAAACACCATATATTTT; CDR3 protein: CASSPQGGNSGNTIYF
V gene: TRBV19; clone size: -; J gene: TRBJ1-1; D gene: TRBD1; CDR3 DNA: TGTGCCAGTAGTATAGCGGGACAGGGCAGGGCCTTGGGGACTGAAGCTTTCTTT; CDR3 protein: CASSIAGQGRALGTEAFF
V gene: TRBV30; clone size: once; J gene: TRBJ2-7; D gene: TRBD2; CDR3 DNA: TGTGCCTGGAAAGGGACTAGGGGTTACGAGCAGTACTTC; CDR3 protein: CAWKGTRGYEQYF
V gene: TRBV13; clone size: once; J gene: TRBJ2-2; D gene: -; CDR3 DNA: TGTGCCAGCAGCGCCTCTCGGACTTTTAACACCGGGGAGCTGTTTTTT; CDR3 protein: CASSASRTFNTGELFF
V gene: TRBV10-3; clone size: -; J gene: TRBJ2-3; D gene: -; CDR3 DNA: TGTGCCATCAAGGGAGGGGGGAGCACAGATACGCAGTATTTT; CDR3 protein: CAIKGGGSTDTQYF
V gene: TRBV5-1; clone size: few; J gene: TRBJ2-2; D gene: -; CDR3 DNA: TGCGCCAGCAGCTTGGGTCAAACGAACACCGGGGAGCTGTTTTTT; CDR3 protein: CASSLGQTNTGELFF
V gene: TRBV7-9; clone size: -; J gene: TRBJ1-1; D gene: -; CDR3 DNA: TGTGCCAGCAGCTTATCTTGGGGAGGCACTGAAGCTTTCTTT; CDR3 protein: CASSLSWGGTEAFF
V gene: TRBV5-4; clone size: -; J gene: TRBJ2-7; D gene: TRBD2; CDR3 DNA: TGTGCCAGCAGCTTGGCTTTACTAGCGGGAGAGGTCTACGAGCAGTACTTC; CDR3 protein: CASSLALLAGEVYEQYF
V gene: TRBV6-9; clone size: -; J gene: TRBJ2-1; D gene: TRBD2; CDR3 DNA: TGTGCCAGTGCAGAAGTATGGTGGACTAGCGGGAGCAATGAGCAGTTCTTC; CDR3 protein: CASAEVWWTSGSNEQFF
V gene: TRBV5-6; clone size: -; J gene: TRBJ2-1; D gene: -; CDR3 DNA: TGTGCCAGCAGCTCTTTACTAGTTCTGAATTGGAATGAGCAGTTCTTC; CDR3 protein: CASSSLLVLNWNEQFF
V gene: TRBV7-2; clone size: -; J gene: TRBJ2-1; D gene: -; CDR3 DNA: TGTGCCAGCAGCTTCAACACGGGACTCAATGAGCAGTTCTTC; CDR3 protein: CASSFNTGLNEQFF
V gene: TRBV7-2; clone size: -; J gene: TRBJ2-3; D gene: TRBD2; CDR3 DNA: TGTGCCAGCAGCCCCCCGGGCGCGGGAGCAAGCACAGATACGCAGTATTTT; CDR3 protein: CASSPPGAGASTDTQYF
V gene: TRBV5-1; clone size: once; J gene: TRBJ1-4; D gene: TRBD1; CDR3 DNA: TGCGCCAGCAGCTTGCGGGGACAGTTAGATGCTAATGAAAAACTGTTTTTT; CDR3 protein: CASSLRGQLDANEKLFF
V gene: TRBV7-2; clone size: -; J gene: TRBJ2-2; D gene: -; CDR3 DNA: TGTGCCAGCAGCCCCAGGGACTCATCCCGGCTGGGAGGAACCGGGGAGCTGTTTTTT; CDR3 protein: CASSPRDSSRLGGTGELFF